Following are 10 T cell receptor beta chains from one sample sequenced in a study of T-cell reconstitution after alpha-beta-depleted transplantation in children. Preparation of the TCRbeta library involved a method that used unique molecular identifiers. TCRdb fed the PCR reads into MiXCR, producing one record per CDR3 protein. Here the sample spans approximately 650,000 distinct CDR3 sequences, 13% being singletons. Source: PBMCs, taken before TCRalphabeta/CD19-depleted stem cell transplant. Receptors were obtained from a girl aged 2 to 10 with congenital amegakaryocytic thrombocytopenia, due to receive a stem cell transplant.

The chain couples TRBV20-1 to TRBJ2-7; a possible D gene is TRBD1 (5 bases). Germline V gene data show CDR1 as DFQATT and CDR2 as SNEGSKA (reference sequence). This CDR3 has 15 residues. V lost 2 bases, J lost 3 bases, and 17 bases lay in between. CDR3 loop: CSARQRAMGRYEQYF. As DNA, the CDR3 is TGCAGTGCTAGACAGCGAGCGATGGGGCGCTACGAGCAGTACTTC.

The chain uses TRBV5-5 and TRBJ2-3, with 7 bases lining up with TRBD2. The CDR3 is 15 amino acids. The germline V gene encodes CDR1 SGHKS and CDR2 YYEKEE (reference sequence). V was pared by 3 bases and J by 0 bases, with 4 bases of the junction left unmatched. The CDR3 DNA is TGTGCCAGCAGCTATAGCGGGTCTAGCACAGATACGCAGTATTTT. Encoded protein: CASSYSGSSTDTQYF.

The V gene is TRBV20-1, the J gene TRBJ2-1, with 13 bases that match TRBD2. The CDR3 consists of 16 residues. Germline CDR1 and CDR2: DFQATT and SNEGSKA (reference sequence). J lost 7 bases, V lost 0 bases, and 6 bases had no gene match. DNA for the CDR3: TGCAGTGCTAGAGATGGGGGACTAGCGGGATGGAATGAGCAGTTCTTC. Protein: CSARDGGLAGWNEQFF.

This clonotype was observed at least ten times. The genes are TRBV5-5 and TRBJ1-2; D is ambiguous. V lost 0 bases to trimming and J lost 1 base, with 10 bases between them. The germline CDR1 and CDR2 sequences are SGHKS and YYEKEE (reference sequence). There are 15 residues in the CDR3. The DNA of the CDR3 is TGTGCCAGCAGCTTGGGGGTCCTAGTTAACTATGGCTACACCTTC. Its protein product is CASSLGVLVNYGYTF.

V usage is TRBV5-1 and J usage is TRBJ2-3, with unresolved D. The germline V gene encodes CDR1 SGHRS and CDR2 YFSETQ. V gave up 1 base and J gave up 2 bases, with 11 bases separating them. The CDR3 length is 15 residues. The CDR3: CASSLLTTLTDTQYF. The CDR3 region has the DNA TGCGCCAGCAGCTTGCTAACGACGCTCACAGATACGCAGTATTTT.

Ten or more counts support this clonotype. The chain has TRBV7-2 and TRBJ2-7; D is possibly TRBD2 (6 bases). V shed 0 bases and J shed 0 bases, with 9 bases lying between them. Germline V gene sequence: CDR1 SGHTA, CDR2 FQGNSA. The CDR3 is 15 residues long. The CDR3 protein is CASSLASGPSYEQYF. Here the CDR3 DNA reads TGTGCCAGCAGCTTAGCTAGCGGACCCTCCTACGAGCAGTACTTC.

The table lists this clonotype with a few counts. The chain combines TRBV5-1 with TRBJ2-4; 11 nucleotides agree with TRBD2. Germline V gives CDR1 SGHRS, CDR2 YFSETQ. The CDR3 has 20 amino acids. V lost 0 bases and J lost 0; bases outside the gene matches: 11. CDR3 DNA: TGCGCCAGCAGCTTGGAGCCTAGCGGGAGGACCCACGTAGCCAAAAACATTCAGTACTTC. Translated: CASSLEPSGRTHVAKNIQYF.

This chain uses TRBV5-1 with TRBJ2-1; 10 bases are shared with TRBD2. The V and J ends lost 0 bases and 0 bases, in that order; junction bases with no gene match: 6. Germline assignment: CDR1 SGHRS and CDR2 YFSETQ. The CDR3 sequence is 18 residues long. This CDR3 reads CASSLGLAGAFSYNEQFF. Written as DNA, the CDR3 is TGCGCCAGCAGCTTGGGCCTAGCGGGAGCCTTCTCCTACAATGAGCAGTTCTTC.

The chain is built from TRBV2 and TRBJ2-7; perhaps TRBD1 as D (6 bases). The CDR3 runs to 16 residues. V lost 0 bases, J lost 2 bases, and 14 bases lay in between. Germline values: CDR1 SNHLY, CDR2 FYNNEI. The DNA for the CDR3 is TGTGCCAGCAGTGAAGCTGGGACAACGCAGGCCTACGAGCAGTACTTC. This encodes CASSEAGTTQAYEQYF.

The chain uses TRBV10-3 and TRBJ2-1; TRBD2 matches at 8 bases. Germline-derived CDR1 and CDR2 are ENHRY and SYGVKD. V lost 10 bases and J lost 9; bases outside the gene matches: 8. The CDR3 contains 12 residues. The CDR3 sequence: CATRAGVGEQFF. DNA for the CDR3: TGTGCCACCCGAGCGGGAGTGGGTGAGCAGTTCTTC.